This TCR beta chain appears in the sequencing data of a study of response to subunit inactivated influenza vaccine. General study results and limits: Authors suggested that a seasonal influenza vaccination recruits few new T cells each time.

For this clonotype: The antigen is not known.

TCRdb called the RT-PCR reads again in MiXCR, with one record for every CDR3 protein. The table shows 600,000 to 700,000 distinct CDR3 sequences, with roughly 15% occurring only once. The source was PBMCs from blood, collected 14 days before vaccination. The TCR originated in a man aged 45-65 years who received an inactivated influenza vaccine.

The CDR3 sequence is CASRDGTGKTEAFF. The CDR3 DNA sequence: TGTGCCAGCAGAGATGGGACAGGGAAGACTGAAGCTTTCTTT. The V and J genes are TRBV12-3 or TRBV12-4 and TRBJ1-1; 9 nucleotides agree with TRBD1. CDR3 length: 14 amino acids. The junction had 7 bases not matched to a gene; V was cut back by 6 bases and J by 5 bases.